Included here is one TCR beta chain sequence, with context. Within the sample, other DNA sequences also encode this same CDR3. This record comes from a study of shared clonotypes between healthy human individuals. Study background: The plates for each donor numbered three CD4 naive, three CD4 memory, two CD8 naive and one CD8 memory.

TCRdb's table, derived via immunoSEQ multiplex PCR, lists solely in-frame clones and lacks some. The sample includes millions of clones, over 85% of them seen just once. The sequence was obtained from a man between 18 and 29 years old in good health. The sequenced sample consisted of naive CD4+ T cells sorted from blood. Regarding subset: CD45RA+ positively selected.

The CDR3 DNA reads TGTGCCAGCAGCACCCGACAGGGGGCGGGGACTGAAGCTTTCTTT. It translates to CASSTRQGAGTEAFF. The rearrangement uses TRBV7-2 and TRBJ1-1, with 10 bases aligning to TRBD1. The CDR3 consists of 15 residues. Germline V gene data show CDR1 as SGHTA and CDR2 as FQGNSA. The J segment lost 5 bases and the V segment lost 5 bases, leaving 8 bases of the junction unmatched.